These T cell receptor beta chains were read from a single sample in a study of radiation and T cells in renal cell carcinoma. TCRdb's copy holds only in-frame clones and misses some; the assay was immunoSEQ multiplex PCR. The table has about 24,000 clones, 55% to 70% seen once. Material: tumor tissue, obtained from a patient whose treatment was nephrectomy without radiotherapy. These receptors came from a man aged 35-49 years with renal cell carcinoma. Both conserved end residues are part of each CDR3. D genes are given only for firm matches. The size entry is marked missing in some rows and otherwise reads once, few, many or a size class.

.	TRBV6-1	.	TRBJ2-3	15	TGTGCCGTCGGTTTGCGAGAGGAGGGCACAGATACGCAGTATTTT	CAVGLREEGTDTQYF
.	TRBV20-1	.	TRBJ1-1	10	TGCAGTGCTAGCTATCGGGGAGCTTTCTTT	CSASYRGAFF
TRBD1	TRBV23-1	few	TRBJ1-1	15	TGCGCCAGCAGTCAATCGGACAGGCTGAACACTGAAGCTTTCTTT	CASSQSDRLNTEAFF
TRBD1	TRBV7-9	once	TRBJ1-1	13	TGTGCCAGCAGCTTTCAGGGGGCTTTCGAAGCTTTCTTT	CASSFQGAFEAFF
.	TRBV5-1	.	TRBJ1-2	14	TGCGCCAGCAGCTTGGGTGGTTCTAACTATGGCTACACCTTC	CASSLGGSNYGYTF
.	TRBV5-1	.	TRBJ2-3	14	TGCGCCAGCAGCCCCCGGACTAGCACAGATACGCAGTATTTT	CASSPRTSTDTQYF
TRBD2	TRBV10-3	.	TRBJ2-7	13	TGTGCCTCGGGACTAGCGGGTTCCTGGGAGCAGTACTTC	CASGLAGSWEQYF
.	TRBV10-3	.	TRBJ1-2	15	TGTGCCATCAGGCCTTCCGGGACCACGGGCTATGGCTACACCTTC	CAIRPSGTTGYGYTF
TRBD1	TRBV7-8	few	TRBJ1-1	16	TGTGCCAGCAGCTTATCCGCGACAGGGCTGAACACTGAAGCTTTCTTT	CASSLSATGLNTEAFF
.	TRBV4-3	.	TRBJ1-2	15	TGCGCCAGCAGCCCCAGGGAACAGGGTCTGTATGGCTACACCTTC	CASSPREQGLYGYTF
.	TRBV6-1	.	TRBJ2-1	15	TGTGCCAGCAGTGAAGGGCAGGGGCTTTGGAATGAGCAGTTCTTC	CASSEGQGLWNEQFF
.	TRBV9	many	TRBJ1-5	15	TGTGCCAGCAGCGTAGGGGGGGGCACCCATCAGCCCCAGCATTTT	CASSVGGGTHQPQHF
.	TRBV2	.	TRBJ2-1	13	TGTGCCAGCAGTGGTAGCAGGGGCCATGAGCAGTTCTTC	CASSGSRGHEQFF
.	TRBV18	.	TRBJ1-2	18	TGTGCCAGCTCACCTCCCGGTAGTGGGACAAATACTAACTATGGCTACACCTTC	CASSPPGSGTNTNYGYTF
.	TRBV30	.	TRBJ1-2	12	TGTGCCTGGTCGGGGGGAGAGGGTGGCTACACCTTC	CAWSGGEGGYTF
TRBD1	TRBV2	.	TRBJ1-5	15	TGTGCCAGCAGTCCTGGGACAGGGGCTCCTCAGCCCCAGCATTTT	CASSPGTGAPQPQHF
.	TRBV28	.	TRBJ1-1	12	TGTGCCAGCAGTTTAGAGGGGCTCAGGGCTTTCTTT	CASSLEGLRAFF
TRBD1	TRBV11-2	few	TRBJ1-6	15	TGTGCCAGCAGCTTTCGGACAGGCAAGGGTTCACCCCTCCACTTT	CASSFRTGKGSPLHF
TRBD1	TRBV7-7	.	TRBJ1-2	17	TGTGCTAGCAGCCCCCTGGGACAGGGGGCTTTATCAAATGGCTACACCTTC	CASSPLGQGALSNGYTF
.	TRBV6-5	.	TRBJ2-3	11	TGTGCCAGCGGGGGAACAGATACGCAGTATTTT	CASGGTDTQYF
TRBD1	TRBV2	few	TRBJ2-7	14	TGTGCCAGCAACTCGGCGGGACAGGGCTACGAGCAGTACTTC	CASNSAGQGYEQYF
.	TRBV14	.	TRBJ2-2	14	TGTGCCAGCAGCCAAGGGCAGGCAACCGGGGAGCTGTTTTTT	CASSQGQATGELFF
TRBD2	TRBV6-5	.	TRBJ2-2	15	TGTGCCAGCAGAAGGACTAGCGGGAGCGGCGGGGAGCTGTTTTTT	CASRRTSGSGGELFF
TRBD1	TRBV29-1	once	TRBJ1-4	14	TGCAGCGTTGCAGGGGGCGTAACTAATGAAAAACTGTTTTTT	CSVAGGVTNEKLFF
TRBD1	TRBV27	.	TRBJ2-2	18	TGTGCCAGCAGCTCCACGTCGGACAGGGGCCGGAACACCGGGGAGCTGTTTTTT	CASSSTSDRGRNTGELFF
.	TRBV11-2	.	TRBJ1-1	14	TGTGCCAGCAGCCGGGGGGGGTATCCACTTGAAGCTTTCTTT	CASSRGGYPLEAFF
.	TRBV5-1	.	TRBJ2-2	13	TGCGCCAGCAGCCGGACAGTAACCGGGGAGCTGTTTTTT	CASSRTVTGELFF
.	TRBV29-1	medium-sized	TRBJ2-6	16	TGCAGCGTTGAGGGGGGGCTGGGCTCTGGGGCCAACGTCCTGACTTTC	CSVEGGLGSGANVLTF
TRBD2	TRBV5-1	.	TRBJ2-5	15	TGCGCCAGCAGCTCGAATTCAGCGGGGCAGGAGACCCAGTACTTC	CASSSNSAGQETQYF
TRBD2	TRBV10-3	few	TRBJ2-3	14	TGTGCCATCAGGACTAGCGGGAGCACAGATACGCAGTATTTT	CAIRTSGSTDTQYF
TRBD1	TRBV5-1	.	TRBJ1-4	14	TGCGCCAGCAGCACAGGGGTCGGGGATGAAAAACTGTTTTTT	CASSTGVGDEKLFF
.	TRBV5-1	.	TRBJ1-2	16	TGCGCCAGCAGCTTGGGTGGGGATCCCATTGTTGATGACTACACCTTC	CASSLGGDPIVDDYTF
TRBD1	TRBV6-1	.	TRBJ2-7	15	TGTGCCAGCAGTCGTGACAGGGCCGCCCCCTACGAGCAGTACTTC	CASSRDRAAPYEQYF
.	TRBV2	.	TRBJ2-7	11	TGTGCCAGCCGGGAGTGGGACGAGCAGTACTTC	CASREWDEQYF
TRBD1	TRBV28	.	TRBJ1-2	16	TGTGCCAGCAGGCATGATGGGACAGTTGGCTTCTATGGCTACACCTTC	CASRHDGTVGFYGYTF
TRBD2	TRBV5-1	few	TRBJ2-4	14	TGCGCCAGCAGCTTCAGCGGGAGGGAGGACATTCAGTACTTC	CASSFSGREDIQYF
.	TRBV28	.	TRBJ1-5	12	TGTGCCAGCACCTCAGGGAATCAGCCCCAGCATTTT	CASTSGNQPQHF
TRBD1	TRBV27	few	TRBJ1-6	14	TGTGCCAGCACCCTGACAGGGGGCGATTCACCCCTCCACTTT	CASTLTGGDSPLHF
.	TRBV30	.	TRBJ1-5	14	TGTGCCTGGAGCCCCCAGGGTGGGTTCCAGCCCCAGCATTTT	CAWSPQGGFQPQHF
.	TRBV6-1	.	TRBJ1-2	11	TGTGCCAGCAGTGGTACAGGTGGCTACACCTTC	CASSGTGGYTF
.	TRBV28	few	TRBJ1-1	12	TGTGCCAGCGGTCCACTGAACACTGAAGCTTTCTTT	CASGPLNTEAFF
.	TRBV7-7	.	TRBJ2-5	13	TGTGCTAGCAGCTTAGGACCCCAAGAGACCCAGTACTTC	CASSLGPQETQYF
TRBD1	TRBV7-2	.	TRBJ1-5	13	TGTGCCAGCAGCAACAGGGGGGATCAGCCCCAGCATTTT	CASSNRGDQPQHF
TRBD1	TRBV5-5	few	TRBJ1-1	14	TGTGCCAGCAGCTCCTACAGGGGAAACACTGAAGCTTTCTTT	CASSSYRGNTEAFF
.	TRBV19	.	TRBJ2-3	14	TGTGCCAGTAAGGACGGACCATTGGGAGATACGCAGTATTTT	CASKDGPLGDTQYF
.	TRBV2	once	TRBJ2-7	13	TGTGCCAGCAGCGGACGGTTCCTTTACGAGCAGTGCTTC	CASSGRFLYEQCF
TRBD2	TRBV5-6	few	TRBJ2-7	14	TGTGCCAGCAGCTTCGCGGGAGGCTCCTACGAGCAGTACTTC	CASSFAGGSYEQYF
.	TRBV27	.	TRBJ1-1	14	TGTGCCAGCAGTTTTGGGGGGGTGAACACTGAAGCTTTCTTT	CASSFGGVNTEAFF
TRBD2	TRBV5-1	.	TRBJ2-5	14	TGCGCCAGCAGCTGGGGGACTAGCGGGGAGGCCCAGTACTTC	CASSWGTSGEAQYF
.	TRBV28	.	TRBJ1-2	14	TGTGCCAGCAGTCTTCGACAGGTGTCGTATGGCTACACCTTC	CASSLRQVSYGYTF
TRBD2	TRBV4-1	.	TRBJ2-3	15	TGCGCCAGCAGCCAACGGGGAGGGAATCCAGATACGCAGTATTTT	CASSQRGGNPDTQYF
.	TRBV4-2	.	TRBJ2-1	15	TGTGCCAGCAGCCCGCTTGGGGGATTGGGGAATGAGCAGTTCTTC	CASSPLGGLGNEQFF
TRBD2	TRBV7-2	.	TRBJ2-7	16	TGTGCCAGCAGCTTAGCCGGTGCGGGAGGGCCCGACGAGCAGTACTTC	CASSLAGAGGPDEQYF
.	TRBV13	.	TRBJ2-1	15	TGTGCCAGCAGCTTAGAACCCGGACAGAACAATGAGCAGTTCTTC	CASSLEPGQNNEQFF
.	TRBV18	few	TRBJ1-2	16	TGTGCCAGCTCACCCGGGAGTCCAGGGGCTTCCTATGGCTACACCTTC	CASSPGSPGASYGYTF
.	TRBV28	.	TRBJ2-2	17	TGTGCCAGCAGGTCCCGGGTCGGACGGTCGAACACCGGGGAGCTGTTTTTT	CASRSRVGRSNTGELFF
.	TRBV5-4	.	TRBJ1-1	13	TGTGCCAGCAGCTTTTTAGGGAGCACTGAAGCTTTCTTT	CASSFLGSTEAFF
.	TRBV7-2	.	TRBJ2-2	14	TGTGCCAGCAGCCTAATAGCGAGCACCGGGGAGCTGTTTTTT	CASSLIASTGELFF
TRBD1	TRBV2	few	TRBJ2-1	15	TGTGCCAGCAGTAAGGAGACAGGGGGCGAATTTAAGCAGTTCTTC	CASSKETGGEFKQFF